This passage covers 6 T cell receptor beta chains from one sample sequenced in a study of blood T cell repertoires in COVID-19. Using immunoSEQ multiplex PCR, the repertoire was profiled, and TCRdb retains in-frame clones only, with some absent. The table lists 310,000 or so clones, around 90% of them singletons. Sequenced material: PBMCs or T cells enriched from blood (not recorded which). The receptors originated from a woman under 30 with acute COVID-19.

The chain couples TRBV19 to TRBJ2-1, with 11 bases lining up with TRBD2. Germline V gene sequence: CDR1 LNHDA, CDR2 SQIVND (reference sequence). The junction had 5 bases not matched to a gene; V was cut back by 1 base and J by 9 bases. The CDR3 sequence is 15 residues long. The CDR3 nucleotides are TGTGCCAGTAGTATAGGCGGGACTAGCGGCGCTGAGCAGTTCTTC. Its protein product is CASSIGGTSGAEQFF.

In this sample, this clone turned up once. J is TRBJ1-2 and V is TRBV4-1; 7 positions agree with TRBD1. From germline, CDR1 is MGHRA and CDR2 YSYEKL. The CDR3 sequence is 13 residues long. V dropped 4 bases and J dropped 6; count of bases not matched to a gene: 5. CDR3 bases: TGCGCCAGCAGCCCCCGGACAGGTGATGGCTACACCTTC. Translating it yields CASSPRTGDGYTF.

The sample holds a few counts of this clone. The V gene is TRBV30, the J gene TRBJ1-2, with 9 bases aligning to TRBD1. The CDR3 is 16 amino acids. V lost 0 bases, J lost 7 bases, and 12 bases stayed unmatched. The germline V gene has CDR1 GTSNPN and CDR2 SVGIG (reference sequence). This CDR3 is CAWSVGDRDVPRGYTF. The CDR3 bases are TGTGCCTGGAGTGTTGGGGACAGGGACGTTCCGCGTGGCTACACCTTC.

In its sample, this clone was seen a few times. The rearrangement uses TRBV28 and TRBJ1-6; TRBD1 agrees at 9 bases. CDR1 MDHEN and CDR2 SYDVKM come from the germline V gene. The CDR3 consists of 14 residues. CDR3 coding DNA: TGTGCTGGCCGACAGGGGGGCTATAATTCACCCCTCCACTTT. Protein: CAGRQGGYNSPLHF.

J is TRBJ2-7 and V is TRBV16, with D perhaps matching TRBD2 (6 bases). The V gene lost 0 bases and the J gene lost 2 bases, with 11 bases spanning the gap. Per the germline V gene, CDR1 is KGHSY and CDR2 is FQNENV. The CDR3 covers 15 residues. The CDR3 coding sequence is TGTGCCAGCAGCCAATCGTTGGGGGGAACCTACGAGCAGTACTTC. It translates to CASSQSLGGTYEQYF.

This chain links TRBV5-1 with TRBJ2-5, with TRBD2 identical over 8 bases. This CDR3 has 14 amino acids. Trimming at V came to 4 bases and at J to 3 bases, leaving 5 bases not matched to a gene. Germline V lookup: CDR1 SGHRS, CDR2 YFSETQ. This CDR3 reads CASSIGTREETQYF. CDR3 nucleotides: TGCGCCAGCAGCATCGGGACTAGGGAAGAGACCCAGTACTTC.